This T cell receptor (beta chain) was recovered during a study of molecular identifiers for immune sequencing clone quantification. General observations from the study: Jurkat TCR RNA from one cell was spiked into approximately 1 million naive cells, and it was reportedly detectable there. Among effectors, clones above 20 RNA copies held over 99% of molecules; among naive cells, under 1%.

This clonotype was observed a handful of times. What it binds is unknown. Naive CD8 T cells were FACS-sorted by CD8+CD4-CCR7+CD45RA+ markers. V lost 5 bases and J lost 6; bases outside the gene matches: 9. The CDR3 covers 14 residues. From germline, CDR1 is MDHEN and CDR2 SYDVKM. TCRdb used MiXCR to reprocess the PCR reads, holding one entry per CDR3 protein. Of around 470,000 distinct CDR3 sequences in the sample, about a quarter are singletons; the top ten hold 0.76%. The TCR comes from a human donor in good health. Some libraries in this study had Jurkat cell RNA spiked in. Sequencing was carried out using naive CD8+ T cells from blood, with Jurkat cell RNA spiked in. The subset denotes: FACS-sorted CD8+CD4-CCR7+CD45RA+ naive T cells. V and J are TRBV28 and TRBJ2-7; 8 nucleotides align to TRBD2. The CDR3 DNA sequence: TGTGCCAGCAGTACCCCCGGGACTAGAAGCGAGCAGTACTTC. It translates to CASSTPGTRSEQYF.